This is a list of T cell receptor beta chains from one sample in a study of cytomegalovirus exposure and HLA in healthy donors. Measured with immunoSEQ multiplex PCR; TCRdb has only the in-frame clones, and not every one. Listed are approximately 110,000 clones; around 2.4% falls within the top ten. The sequenced sample was PBMCs. The receptors stem from a man between 40 and 49 years old in good health and CMV-seronegative. The CDR3 runs from the conserved cysteine through the conserved F or W. The D gene is left open where the match is weak.

j_gene	v_gene	d_gene	CDR3nt	CDR3aa
TRBJ2-1	TRBV14	TRBD2	TGTGCCAGCAGCCATGAGGGACTAGCGGGAGAATATGAGCAGTTCTTC	CASSHEGLAGEYEQFF
TRBJ2-7	TRBV11-1	TRBD2	TGTGCCAGCAGCTCCCGATCCTTGGGGGGGGAGCAGTACTTC	CASSSRSLGGEQYF
TRBJ1-5	TRBV4-1	.	TGCGCCAGCAGCCAAGATCCGGGGGGGGATCAGCCCCAGCATTTT	CASSQDPGGDQPQHF
TRBJ2-3	TRBV6-5	.	TGTGCCAGCAGTTTGACTAGCACAGATACGCAGTATTTT	CASSLTSTDTQYF
TRBJ2-3	TRBV5-1	.	TGCGCCAGCAAACAGGAGACAGATACGCAGTATTTT	CASKQETDTQYF
TRBJ2-2	TRBV5-1	TRBD2	TGCGCCAGCAGCTTGGAGGCTCCCGGGACTAGCAACACCGGGGAGCTGTTTTTT	CASSLEAPGTSNTGELFF
TRBJ2-7	TRBV11-2	TRBD1	TGTGCCAGCAGCTTAAAAAGGGACAGCCTCTACGAGCAGTACTTC	CASSLKRDSLYEQYF
TRBJ2-5	TRBV6-1	.	TGTGCCAGCAGCAGGATCCTGGAGACCCAGTACTTC	CASSRILETQYF
TRBJ1-1	TRBV7-9	TRBD1	TGTGCCAGCAGCAGTACAGGGGGAAGCCTGAACACTGAAGCTTTCTTT	CASSSTGGSLNTEAFF
TRBJ1-5	TRBV6-5	.	TGTGCCAGCAGTTCCGGTGGGGGGGTTGGCAATCAGCCCCAGCATTTT	CASSSGGGVGNQPQHF
TRBJ2-3	TRBV11-3	.	TGTGCCAGCAGCTGGGCCGGCACAGATACGCAGTATTTT	CASSWAGTDTQYF
TRBJ2-3	TRBV29-1	.	TGCAGCGTTTCCCCCGGAGCGATCACAGATACGCAGTATTTT	CSVSPGAITDTQYF
TRBJ2-3	TRBV30	.	TGTGCCTGGACCATCCCTAGCACCCGTTCCACAGATACGCAGTATTTT	CAWTIPSTRSTDTQYF
TRBJ1-5	TRBV19	.	TGTGCCAGTATGAGGGATCCGAAAACGAGGGATCAGCCCCAGCATTTT	CASMRDPKTRDQPQHF
TRBJ2-1	TRBV5-1	TRBD1	TGCGCCAGCAGCCCGGGACAGGGTAGCTCCTACAATGAGCAGTTCTTC	CASSPGQGSSYNEQFF
TRBJ2-7	TRBV30	TRBD2	TGTGCCTGGAGTGTAAGTCTAGCGGGAGTAAACGAGCAGTACTTC	CAWSVSLAGVNEQYF
TRBJ2-7	TRBV18	.	TGTGCCAGCTCACCGAAGGGGGTCTCCTACGAGCAGTACTTC	CASSPKGVSYEQYF